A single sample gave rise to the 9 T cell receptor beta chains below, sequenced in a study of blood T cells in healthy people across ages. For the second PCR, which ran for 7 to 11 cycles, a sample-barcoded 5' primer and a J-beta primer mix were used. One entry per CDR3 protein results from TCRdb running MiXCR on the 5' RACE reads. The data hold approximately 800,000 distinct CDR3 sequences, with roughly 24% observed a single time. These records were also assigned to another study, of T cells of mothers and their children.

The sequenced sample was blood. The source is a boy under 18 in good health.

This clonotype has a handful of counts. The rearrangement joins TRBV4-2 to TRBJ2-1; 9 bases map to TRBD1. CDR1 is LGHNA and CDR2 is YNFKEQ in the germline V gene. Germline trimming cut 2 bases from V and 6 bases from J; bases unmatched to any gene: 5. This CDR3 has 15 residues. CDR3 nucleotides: TGTGCCAGCAGCCAACTCGACAGGGGGATCAATGAGCAGTTCTTC. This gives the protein CASSQLDRGINEQFF.

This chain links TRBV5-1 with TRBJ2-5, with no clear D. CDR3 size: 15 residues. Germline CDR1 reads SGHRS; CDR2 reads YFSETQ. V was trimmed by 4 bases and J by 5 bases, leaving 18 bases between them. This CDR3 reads CASSRDFSADETQYF. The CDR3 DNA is TGCGCCAGCAGCCGTGACTTCTCGGCAGATGAGACCCAGTACTTC. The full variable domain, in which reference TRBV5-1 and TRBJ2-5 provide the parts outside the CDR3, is KAGVTQTPRYLIKTRGQQVTLSCSPISGHRSVSWYQQTPGQGLQFLFEYFSETQRNKGNFPGRFSGRQFSNSRSEMNVSTLELGDSALYLCASSRDFSADETQYFGPGTRLLVL.

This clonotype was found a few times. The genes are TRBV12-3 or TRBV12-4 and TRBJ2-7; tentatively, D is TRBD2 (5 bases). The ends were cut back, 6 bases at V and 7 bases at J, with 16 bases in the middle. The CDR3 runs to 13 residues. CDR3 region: CASSQMGVGEQYF. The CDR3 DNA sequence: TGTGCCAGCAGCCAAATGGGAGTCGGGGAGCAGTACTTC.

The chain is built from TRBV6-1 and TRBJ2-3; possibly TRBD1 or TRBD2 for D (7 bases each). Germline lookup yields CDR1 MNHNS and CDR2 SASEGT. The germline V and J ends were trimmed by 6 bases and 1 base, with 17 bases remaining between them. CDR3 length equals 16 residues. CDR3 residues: CASSRGGGGRTDTQYF. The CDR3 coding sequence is TGTGCCAGCAGCAGGGGGGGTGGCGGACGCACAGATACGCAGTATTTT.

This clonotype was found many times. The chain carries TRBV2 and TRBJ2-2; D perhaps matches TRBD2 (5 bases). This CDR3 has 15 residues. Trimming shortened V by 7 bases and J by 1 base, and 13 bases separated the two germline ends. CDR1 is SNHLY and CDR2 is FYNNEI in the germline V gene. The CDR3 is CASIRGGGNTGELFF. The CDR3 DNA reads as TGTGCCAGCATCCGAGGAGGAGGGAACACCGGGGAGCTGTTTTTT. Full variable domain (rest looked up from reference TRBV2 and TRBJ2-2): EPEVTQTPSHQVTQMGQEVILRCVPISNHLYFYWYRQILGQKVEFLVSFYNNEISEKSEIFDDQFSVERPDGSNFTLKIRSTKLEDSAMYFCASIRGGGNTGELFFGEGSRLTVL.

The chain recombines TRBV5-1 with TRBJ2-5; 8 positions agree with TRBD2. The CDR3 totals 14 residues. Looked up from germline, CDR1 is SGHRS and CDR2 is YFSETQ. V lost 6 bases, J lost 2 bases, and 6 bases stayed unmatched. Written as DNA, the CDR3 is TGCGCCAGCAAATGGCGGGGGGAACAAGAGACCCAGTACTTC. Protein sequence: CASKWRGEQETQYF.

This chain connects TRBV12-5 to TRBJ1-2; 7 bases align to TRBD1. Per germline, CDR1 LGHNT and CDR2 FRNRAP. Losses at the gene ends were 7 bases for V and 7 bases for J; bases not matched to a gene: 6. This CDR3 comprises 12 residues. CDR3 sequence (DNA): TGTGCTAGTGAAGAGGGGGCAAGTGGCTACACCTTC. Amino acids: CASEEGASGYTF.

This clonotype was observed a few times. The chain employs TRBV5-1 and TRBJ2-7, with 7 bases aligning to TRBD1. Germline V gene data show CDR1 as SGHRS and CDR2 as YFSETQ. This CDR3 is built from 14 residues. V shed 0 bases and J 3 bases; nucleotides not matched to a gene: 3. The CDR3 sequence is CASSLVGQIYEQYF. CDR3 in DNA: TGCGCCAGCAGCTTGGTGGGACAGATCTACGAGCAGTACTTC.

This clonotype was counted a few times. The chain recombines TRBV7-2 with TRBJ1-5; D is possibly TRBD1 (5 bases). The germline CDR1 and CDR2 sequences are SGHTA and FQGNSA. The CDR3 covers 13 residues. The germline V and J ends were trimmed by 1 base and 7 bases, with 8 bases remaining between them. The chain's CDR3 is CASSLDPGQPQHF. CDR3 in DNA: TGTGCCAGCAGCTTAGATCCAGGGCAGCCCCAGCATTTT. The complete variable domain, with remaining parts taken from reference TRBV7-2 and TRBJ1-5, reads GAGVSQSPSNKVTEKGKDVELRCDPISGHTALYWYRQSLGQGLEFLIYFQGNSAPDKSGLPSDRFSAERTGGSVSTLTIQRTQQEDSAVYLCASSLDPGQPQHFGDGTRLSIL.